These 13 T cell receptor beta chains were all obtained from the same sample, sequenced in a study. Cells sorted as Tregs were CD4+, CD25+ and CD127-/low. MiXCR was run by TCRdb on the 5' RACE reads, yielding one entry per CDR3 protein. Among 11,000 or so distinct CDR3 sequences, 25% to 30% were seen once, and the ten largest hold roughly 3%. The sequenced material came from Tregs sorted from a lymph node. The receptors were sampled from a female donor with breast cancer.

This clonotype has a handful of counts. Likely a read error: the CDR3 ends without its conserved phenylalanine or tryptophan. The chain carries TRBV12-3 or TRBV12-4 and TRBJ1-5; D not certain. Trimming left V 1 base short and J 4 bases short, with 5 bases between. CDR3 length: 13 amino acids. The CDR3 sequence: CASSLGSNQPQHS. The CDR3 DNA follows: TGTGCCAGCAGTTTAGGATCAAATCAGCCCCAGCATTCT.

The genes are TRBV27 and TRBJ1-5; D unclear. Trimming shortened V by 2 bases and J by 2 bases, and 4 bases separated the two germline ends. Germline V CDR1 and CDR2: MNHEY, SMNVEV (reference sequence). This CDR3 contains 13 residues. CDR3 protein: CASSLAGNQPQHF. As DNA, the CDR3 is TGTGCCAGCAGTTTAGCGGGCAATCAGCCCCAGCATTTT.

At least ten counts were recorded for this clonotype. The J gene is TRBJ1-1, the V gene TRBV25-1, with a tentative D call TRBD1 (6 bases). Germline CDR1 is MGHDK and CDR2 is SYGVNS. Trimming shortened V by 0 bases and J by 2 bases, and 13 bases separated the two germline ends. The CDR3 totals 16 residues. CDR3 in amino acids: CASSEYGTGANTEAFF. In nucleotides, the CDR3 is TGTGCCAGCAGTGAATATGGAACGGGGGCAAACACTGAAGCTTTCTTT.

V usage is TRBV5-1 and J usage is TRBJ2-1; either TRBD1 or TRBD2 may fit D (5 bases each). The V end was cut by 4 bases, the J end by 0 bases, with 14 bases between. CDR1 and CDR2 (germline): SGHRS, YFSETQ. This CDR3 has 16 residues. The CDR3 bases are TGCGCCAGCAGCACGGGGACGCATACCTCCTACAATGAGCAGTTCTTC. This codes for CASSTGTHTSYNEQFF.

This clonotype was observed at least ten times. V is TRBV20-1 and J is TRBJ1-2; D unresolved. The CDR3 totals 11 residues. The germline V gene encodes CDR1 DFQATT and CDR2 SNEGSKA (reference sequence). Trimming left V 6 bases short and J 6 bases short, with 11 bases between. The CDR3 bases are TGCAGTGCCCCGTCGGGGAATGGCTACACCTTC. This codes for CSAPSGNGYTF.

This clonotype was observed many times. V usage is TRBV30 and J usage is TRBJ1-1; D unresolved. V was clipped by 7 bases and J by 6 bases, with 18 bases between them. The CDR3 runs to 13 residues. Germline CDR1 and CDR2: GTSNPN and SVGIG (reference sequence). CDR3 bases: TGTGCCTCGCCGGCGGCCGCCGGTCCTGAAGCTTTCTTT. Amino acids: CASPAAAGPEAFF.

This clonotype has ten or more counts. The chain recombines TRBV19 with TRBJ1-5; D remains ambiguous. Germline CDR1 reads LNHDA; CDR2 reads SQIVND (reference sequence). The length of the CDR3 is 13 residues. V lost 5 bases and J 5 bases, leaving 10 bases between the germline ends. The CDR3 loop reads CASSPRLDQPQHF. The CDR3 DNA follows: TGTGCCAGTAGTCCCCGGCTGGATCAGCCCCAGCATTTT.

V and J are TRBV5-1 and TRBJ2-1; D possibly matches TRBD1 or TRBD2 (5 bases each). CDR1 and CDR2 from the germline V gene are SGHRS and YFSETQ. The CDR3 has 12 residues. Between the trimmed V and J ends, which lost 0 bases and 12 bases, there was a span of 10 bases. The CDR3 reads CASSLVGDGQFF. DNA of the CDR3: TGCGCCAGCAGCTTGGTTGGGGACGGGCAGTTCTTC.

This clonotype turned up a few times. The V call is TRBV5-1, the J call TRBJ1-1; TRBD1 might be the D (6 bases). Germline V gives CDR1 SGHRS, CDR2 YFSETQ. V gave up 4 bases and J gave up 4 bases, with 14 bases separating them. This CDR3 is 14 amino acids long. CDR3 amino acids: CASSVTGRLTEAFF. Here the CDR3 DNA reads TGCGCCAGCAGCGTAACAGGGCGACTCACTGAAGCTTTCTTT.

By its share, this clonotype is medium-sized (0.01 to 0.1%). The V and J genes are TRBV12-3 or TRBV12-4 and TRBJ2-3, with 11 positions matching TRBD2. Trimming removed 3 bases from V and 6 bases from J; junction bases left unmatched: 5. The CDR3 consists of 15 residues. The CDR3 DNA reads as TGTGCCAGCAGTTTTTCACTAGCGGGAGTGGATACGCAGTATTTT. As protein: CASSFSLAGVDTQYF.

This clonotype was seen ten or more times. The chain has TRBV24-1 and TRBJ2-1, with 9 bases identical to TRBD1. CDR3 length: 16 amino acids. J lost 5 bases, V lost 3 bases, and 7 bases had no gene match. Germline V gene data show CDR1 as KGHDR and CDR2 as SFDVKD. The CDR3 sequence is CATSDTDRGADNEQFF. The CDR3 nucleotides read TGTGCCACCAGTGATACGGACAGGGGTGCCGACAATGAGCAGTTCTTC.

There are many counts of this clonotype. CDR3 in amino acids: CASSYSGDMNTEAFF. In DNA, the CDR3 is TGTGCCAGCAGTTACTCGGGGGACATGAACACTGAAGCTTTCTTT. The J gene is TRBJ1-1, the V gene TRBV6-5; tentative D call: TRBD1 (6 bases). This CDR3 contains 15 residues. The germline CDR1 and CDR2 sequences are MNHEY and SVGAGI. Trimming left V 0 bases short and J 0 bases short, with 8 bases between.

The sample holds many counts of this clonotype. This could be a read error, since a much larger clone is one nucleotide away. CDR3 in amino acids: CASARTSGYMYEQYF. Written as DNA, the CDR3 is TGTGCCAGCGCCAGGACTAGCGGGTACATGTACGAGCAGTACTTC. The gene calls are TRBV4-2 and TRBJ2-7; 11 nucleotides match TRBD2. The CDR3 length is 15 residues. With V trimmed by 8 bases and J by 4 bases, 10 bases remained unmatched. Per the germline V gene, CDR1 is LGHNA and CDR2 is YNFKEQ.